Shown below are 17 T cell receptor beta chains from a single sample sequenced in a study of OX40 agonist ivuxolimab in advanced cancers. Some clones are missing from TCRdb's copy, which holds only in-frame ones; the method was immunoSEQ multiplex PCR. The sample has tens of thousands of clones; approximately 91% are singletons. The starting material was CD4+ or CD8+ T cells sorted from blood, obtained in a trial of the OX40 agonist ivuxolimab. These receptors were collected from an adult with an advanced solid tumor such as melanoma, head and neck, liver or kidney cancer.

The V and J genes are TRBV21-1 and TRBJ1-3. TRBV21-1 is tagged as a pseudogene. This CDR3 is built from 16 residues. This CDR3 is CASSKGQDYSGNTIYF. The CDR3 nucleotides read TGTGCCAGCAGCAAAGGACAGGACTACTCTGGAAACACCATATATTTT.

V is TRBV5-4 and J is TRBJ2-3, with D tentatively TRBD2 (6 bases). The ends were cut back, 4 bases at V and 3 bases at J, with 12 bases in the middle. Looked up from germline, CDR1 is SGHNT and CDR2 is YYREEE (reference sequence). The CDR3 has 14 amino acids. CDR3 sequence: CASSPRRETDTQYF. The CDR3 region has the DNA TGTGCCAGCAGCCCCCGGAGGGAAACAGATACGCAGTATTTT.

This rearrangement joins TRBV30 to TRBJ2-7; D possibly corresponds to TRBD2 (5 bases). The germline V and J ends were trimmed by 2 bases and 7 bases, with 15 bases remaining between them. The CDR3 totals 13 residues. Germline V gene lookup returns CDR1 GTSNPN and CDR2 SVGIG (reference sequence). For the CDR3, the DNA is TGTGCCTGGAGTCTCGACGGCCGGAGGGAGCAGTACTTC. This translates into CAWSLDGRREQYF.

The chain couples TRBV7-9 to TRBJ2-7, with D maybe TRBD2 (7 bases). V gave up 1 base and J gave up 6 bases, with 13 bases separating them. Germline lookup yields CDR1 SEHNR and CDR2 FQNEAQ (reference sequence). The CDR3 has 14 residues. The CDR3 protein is CASSLEGGRFEQYF. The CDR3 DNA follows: TGTGCCAGCAGCTTAGAGGGGGGGCGCTTCGAGCAGTACTTC.

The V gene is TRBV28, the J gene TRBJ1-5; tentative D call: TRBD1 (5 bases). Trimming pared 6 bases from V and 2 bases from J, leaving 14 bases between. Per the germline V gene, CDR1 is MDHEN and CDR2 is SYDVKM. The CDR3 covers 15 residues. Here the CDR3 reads CASSSSGLGNQPQHF. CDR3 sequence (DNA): TGTGCCAGCAGCAGTTCAGGGTTGGGCAATCAGCCCCAGCATTTT. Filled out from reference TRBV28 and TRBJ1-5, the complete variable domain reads DVKVTQSSRYLVKRTGEKVFLECVQDMDHENMFWYRQDPGLGLRLIYFSYDVKMKEKGDIPEGYSVSREKKERFSLILESASTNQTSMYLCASSSSGLGNQPQHFGDGTRLSIL.

CDR3 in amino acids: CASRRADNEQFF. The CDR3 nucleotides are TGTGCCAGCAGAAGGGCTGACAATGAGCAGTTCTTC. The chain carries TRBV6-5 and TRBJ2-1; D remains ambiguous. With 6 bases removed from V and 5 bases from J, the gap between germline ends came to 8 bases. Germline CDR1 reads MNHEY; CDR2 reads SVGAGI. The CDR3 spans 12 residues.

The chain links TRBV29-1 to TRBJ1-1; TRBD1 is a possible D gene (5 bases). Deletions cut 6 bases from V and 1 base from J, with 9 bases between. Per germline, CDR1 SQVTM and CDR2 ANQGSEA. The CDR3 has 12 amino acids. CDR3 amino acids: CSVTVQNTEAFF. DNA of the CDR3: TGCAGCGTGACAGTCCAGAACACTGAAGCTTTCTTT.

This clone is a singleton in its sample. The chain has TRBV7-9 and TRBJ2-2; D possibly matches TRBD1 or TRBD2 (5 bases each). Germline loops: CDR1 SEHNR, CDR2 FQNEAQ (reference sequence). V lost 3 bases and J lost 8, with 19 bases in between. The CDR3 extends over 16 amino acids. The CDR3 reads CASSFRDLQLSGELFF. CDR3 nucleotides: TGTGCCAGCAGCTTCCGGGACCTTCAGTTGTCGGGGGAGCTGTTTTTT. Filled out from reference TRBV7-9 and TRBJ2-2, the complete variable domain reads DTGVSQNPRHKITKRGQNVTFRCDPISEHNRLYWYRQTLGQGPEFLTYFQNEAQLEKSRLLSDRFSAERPKGSFSTLEIQRTEQGDSAMYLCASSFRDLQLSGELFFGEGSRLTVL.

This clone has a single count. This CDR3 is CASSSRLGGAQGYTF. CDR3 sequence (DNA): TGTGCCAGCAGTTCCCGGTTAGGGGGGGCGCAGGGCTACACCTTC. The genes are TRBV28 and TRBJ1-2; weak D call: TRBD1 (6 bases). Germline V CDR1 and CDR2: MDHEN, SYDVKM. The CDR3 consists of 15 residues. V was clipped by 4 bases and J by 8 bases, with 20 bases between them.

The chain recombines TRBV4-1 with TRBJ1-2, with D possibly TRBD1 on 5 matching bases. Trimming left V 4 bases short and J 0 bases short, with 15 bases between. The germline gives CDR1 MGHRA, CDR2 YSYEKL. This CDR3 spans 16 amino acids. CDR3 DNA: TGCGCCAGCAGCCCCCCCGGGACTGCGACTAACTATGGCTACACCTTC. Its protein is CASSPPGTATNYGYTF.

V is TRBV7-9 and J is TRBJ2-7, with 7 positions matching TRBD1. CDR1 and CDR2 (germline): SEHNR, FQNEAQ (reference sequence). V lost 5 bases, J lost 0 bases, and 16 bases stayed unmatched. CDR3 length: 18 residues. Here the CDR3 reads CASSPLSLGTVNSYEQYF. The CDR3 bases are TGTGCCAGCAGCCCCCTGAGCTTAGGGACAGTCAACTCCTACGAGCAGTACTTC.

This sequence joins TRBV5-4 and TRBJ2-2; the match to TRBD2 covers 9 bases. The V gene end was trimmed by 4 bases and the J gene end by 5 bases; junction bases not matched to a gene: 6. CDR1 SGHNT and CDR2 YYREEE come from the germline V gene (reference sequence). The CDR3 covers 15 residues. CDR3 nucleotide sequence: TGTGCCAGCAGCCCCCAGAGCGGGAGGACCGGGGAGCTGTTTTTT. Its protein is CASSPQSGRTGELFF.

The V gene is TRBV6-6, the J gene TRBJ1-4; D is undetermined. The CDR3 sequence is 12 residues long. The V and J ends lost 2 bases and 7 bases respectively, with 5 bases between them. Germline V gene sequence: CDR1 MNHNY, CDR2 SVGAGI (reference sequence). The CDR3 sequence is CASSYASEKLFF. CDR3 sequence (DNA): TGTGCCAGCAGTTACGCCTCTGAAAAACTGTTTTTT.

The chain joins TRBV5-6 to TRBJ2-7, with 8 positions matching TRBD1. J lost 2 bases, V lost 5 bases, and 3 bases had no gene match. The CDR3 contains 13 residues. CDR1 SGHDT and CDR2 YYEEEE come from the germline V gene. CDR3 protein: CASRRGQAYEQYF. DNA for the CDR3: TGTGCCAGCAGGCGGGGACAGGCCTACGAGCAGTACTTC.

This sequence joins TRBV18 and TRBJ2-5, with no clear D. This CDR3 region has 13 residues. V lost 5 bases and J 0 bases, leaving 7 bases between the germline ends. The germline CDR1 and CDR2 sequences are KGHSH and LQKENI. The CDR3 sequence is CASSATNQETQYF. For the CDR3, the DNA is TGTGCCAGCTCAGCAACGAACCAAGAGACCCAGTACTTC.

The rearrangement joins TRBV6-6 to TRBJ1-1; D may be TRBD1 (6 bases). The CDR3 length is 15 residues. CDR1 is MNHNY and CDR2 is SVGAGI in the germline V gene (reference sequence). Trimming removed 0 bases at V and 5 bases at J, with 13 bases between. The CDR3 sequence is CASSYSPGAGTEAFF. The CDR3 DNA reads TGTGCCAGCAGTTACTCTCCAGGGGCGGGAACTGAAGCTTTCTTT.

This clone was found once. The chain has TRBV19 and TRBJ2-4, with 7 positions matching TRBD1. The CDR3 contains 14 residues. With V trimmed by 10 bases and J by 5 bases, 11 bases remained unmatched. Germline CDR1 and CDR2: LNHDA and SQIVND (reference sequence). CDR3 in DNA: TGTGCCACCGGACAGGTCCGGGCTCAAAACATTCAGTACTTC. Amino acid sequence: CATGQVRAQNIQYF.